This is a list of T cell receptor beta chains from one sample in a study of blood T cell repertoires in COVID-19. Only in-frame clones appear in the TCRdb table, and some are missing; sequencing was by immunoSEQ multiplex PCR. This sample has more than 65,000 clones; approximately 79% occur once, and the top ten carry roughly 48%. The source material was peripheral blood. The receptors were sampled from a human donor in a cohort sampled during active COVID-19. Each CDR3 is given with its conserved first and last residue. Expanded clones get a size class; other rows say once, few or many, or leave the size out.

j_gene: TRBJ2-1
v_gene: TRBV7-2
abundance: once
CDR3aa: CASSLDDGRYNEQFF

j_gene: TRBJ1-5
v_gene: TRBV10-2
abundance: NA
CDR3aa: CASRGDSPGNQPQHF

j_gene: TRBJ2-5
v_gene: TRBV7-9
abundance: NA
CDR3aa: CASSILGLAEETQYF

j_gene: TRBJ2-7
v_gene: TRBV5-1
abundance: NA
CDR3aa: CASSDGTYEQYF

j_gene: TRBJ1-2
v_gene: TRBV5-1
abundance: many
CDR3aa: CASSLEGGYGYTF

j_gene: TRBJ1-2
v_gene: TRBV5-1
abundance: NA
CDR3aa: CASSLDGGGGYTF

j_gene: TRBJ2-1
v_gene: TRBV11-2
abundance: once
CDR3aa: CASRRRTSGNEQFF

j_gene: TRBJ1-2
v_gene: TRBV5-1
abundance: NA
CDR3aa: CASSPGQGIYGYTF

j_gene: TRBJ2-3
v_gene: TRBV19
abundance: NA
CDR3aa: CASSLGLEEDTQYF

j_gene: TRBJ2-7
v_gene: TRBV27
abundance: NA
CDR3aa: CASSLSHEDYEQYF

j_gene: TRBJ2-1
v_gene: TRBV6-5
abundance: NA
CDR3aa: CASSSAAGAADEQFF

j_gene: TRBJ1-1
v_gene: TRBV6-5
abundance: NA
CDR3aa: CASSYSVRDRKAFF

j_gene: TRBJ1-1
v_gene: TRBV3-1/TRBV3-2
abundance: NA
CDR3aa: CASSQGRSTEAFF

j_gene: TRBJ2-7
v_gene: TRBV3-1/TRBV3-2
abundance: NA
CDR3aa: CASSQDIVSSYEQYF

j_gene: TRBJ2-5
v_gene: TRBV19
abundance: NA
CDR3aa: CASSRGQGMLETQYF

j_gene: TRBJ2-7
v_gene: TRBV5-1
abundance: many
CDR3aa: CASSLVSSGSSSHHEQYF

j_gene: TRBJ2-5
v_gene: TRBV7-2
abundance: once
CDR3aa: CASSLAPTPQETQYF

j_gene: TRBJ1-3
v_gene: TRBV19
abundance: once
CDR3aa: CASSISPPGPGNTIYF

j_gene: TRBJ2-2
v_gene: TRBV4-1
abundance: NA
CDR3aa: CASSQRGGLAESYTGELFF

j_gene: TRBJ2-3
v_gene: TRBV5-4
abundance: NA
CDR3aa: CASSLVEGGNSGTDTQYF

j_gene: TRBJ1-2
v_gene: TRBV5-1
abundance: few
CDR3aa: CASSLGGTDGYTF

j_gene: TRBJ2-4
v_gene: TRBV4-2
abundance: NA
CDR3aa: CASSQERLAGGLISSGNIQYF